One sample yielded the 25 T cell receptor beta chains listed below, sequenced in a study of cytomegalovirus exposure and HLA in healthy donors. The PCR had 60 Vbeta and 13 Jbeta primers. Sequencing used immunoSEQ multiplex PCR; TCRdb keeps in-frame clones, though not all of them. The table records about 250,000 clones, roughly 70% of them present only once. Sequencing was done on a sample of PBMCs. These TCRs come from a female donor in good health and CMV-seronegative.

This chain links TRBV4-1 with TRBJ2-1; perhaps TRBD2 as D (5 bases). The V gene lost 4 bases and the J gene lost 4 bases, with 11 bases spanning the gap. The germline CDR1 and CDR2 sequences are MGHRA and YSYEKL. The CDR3 is 14 residues long. In DNA, the CDR3 is TGCGCCAGCAGCCGGACGGGGTCATACAATGAGCAGTTCTTC. This translates into CASSRTGSYNEQFF.

V gene TRBV6-1 combines with J gene TRBJ2-7; D might be TRBD1 (6 bases). CDR1 and CDR2 from the germline V gene are MNHNS and SASEGT. V was trimmed by 3 bases and J by 2 bases, leaving 14 bases between them. The CDR3 contains 15 residues. The CDR3 DNA sequence: TGTGCCAGCAGTGAGGGGGCAAGCGGCCCCTACGAGCAGTACTTC. Protein sequence: CASSEGASGPYEQYF.

The chain links TRBV5-6 to TRBJ2-5, with D unresolved. V was trimmed by 0 bases and J by 4 bases, leaving 10 bases between them. The CDR3 totals 14 residues. The germline V gene encodes CDR1 SGHDT and CDR2 YYEEEE. For the CDR3, the DNA is TGTGCCAGCAGCTTGGCTGCAGGCGCAGAGACCCAGTACTTC. The encoded protein is CASSLAAGAETQYF.

The chain joins TRBV4-2 to TRBJ2-3; 7 bases match TRBD2. The ends lost 5 bases at V and 1 base at J; junction bases unmatched: 12. The CDR3 sequence is 17 residues long. Germline-derived CDR1 and CDR2 are LGHNA and YNFKEQ. In DNA form, the CDR3 reads TGTGCCAGCAGCTCCAGATTGGGGCTAGCGGGCACAGATACGCAGTATTTT. Its protein product is CASSSRLGLAGTDTQYF.

With regard to this clone: One junction end does not reproduce the germline sequence, and a read error may be involved. DNA of the CDR3: TGTGCCAACGAGACAGGGGGAGGAGGCTACGCCTTC. Translating it yields CANETGGGGYAF. V usage is TRBV19 and J usage is TRBJ1-2; 9 nucleotides line up with TRBD1. This CDR3 has 12 residues. Germline values: CDR1 LNHDA, CDR2 SQIVND (reference sequence).

This clone has just a few counts. The chain couples TRBV7-9 to TRBJ2-7; TRBD2 agrees at 8 bases. Germline V gene lookup returns CDR1 SEHNR and CDR2 FQNEAQ (reference sequence). This CDR3 region has 18 residues. The trim removed 5 bases at V and 0 bases at J, leaving 15 bases unmatched. The CDR3 spells CASSQEASGLAASYEQYF. For the CDR3, the DNA is TGTGCCAGCAGCCAGGAGGCTAGCGGGCTAGCAGCCTCCTACGAGCAGTACTTC.

On this clone: Other DNA sequences in this sample translate to the same CDR3. The J gene is TRBJ1-6, the V gene TRBV5-1, with a weak D call TRBD1 (5 bases). The length of the CDR3 is 13 residues. The germline V gene has CDR1 SGHRS and CDR2 YFSETQ. V lost 6 bases and J 7 bases, leaving 11 bases between the germline ends. The CDR3, as DNA: TGCGCCAGCAATGACGGGGGGAATTCACCCCTCCACTTT. Its protein is CASNDGGNSPLHF.

The chain couples TRBV13 to TRBJ2-1; 8 nucleotides align to TRBD1. CDR1 PRHDT and CDR2 FYEKMQ come from the germline V gene (reference sequence). Trimming removed 3 bases from V and 7 bases from J; junction bases left unmatched: 5. CDR3 length: 14 residues. The CDR3 is CASSFYRGENEQFF. As DNA, the CDR3 is TGTGCCAGCAGCTTCTACAGGGGGGAAAATGAGCAGTTCTTC.

The rearrangement links TRBV27 to TRBJ1-2; 9 positions agree with TRBD1. V was clipped by 5 bases and J by 3 bases; unmatched bases: 10. The CDR3 runs 16 residues. Germline assignment: CDR1 MNHEY and CDR2 SMNVEV (reference sequence). The CDR3 is CASSTARWTGDYGYTF. The CDR3 bases are TGTGCCAGCAGTACCGCCCGATGGACAGGGGACTATGGCTACACCTTC.

This clone has just a few counts. The genes are TRBV15 and TRBJ2-1, with 7 bases fitting TRBD1. Germline V gene data show CDR1 as LNHNV and CDR2 as YYDKDF (reference sequence). This CDR3 contains 16 residues. Losses at the gene ends were 2 bases for V and 4 bases for J; bases not matched to a gene: 8. DNA of the CDR3: TGTGCCACCAGCAGAACGGGCAGGGACAGATACAATGAGCAGTTCTTC. It codes for CATSRTGRDRYNEQFF.

This clone was observed a handful of times. The gene calls are TRBV9 and TRBJ2-6; the D gene is possibly TRBD1 (5 bases). Trimming cost V 0 bases and J 4 bases, with 8 bases left between them. Germline values: CDR1 SGDLS, CDR2 YYNGEE. The CDR3 spans 15 residues. The CDR3 spells CASSVAGYGANVLTF. The CDR3 DNA is TGTGCCAGCAGCGTAGCAGGGTACGGGGCCAACGTCCTGACTTTC.

This chain links TRBV25-1 with TRBJ1-6; 7 positions match TRBD1. The germline V gene has CDR1 MGHDK and CDR2 SYGVNS. The CDR3 covers 16 residues. V was clipped by 0 bases and J by 8 bases; unmatched bases: 7. In DNA, the CDR3 is TGTGCCAGCAGTGAATATAAGGGGACAGCTTATTCACCCCTCCACTTT. Its protein is CASSEYKGTAYSPLHF.

This clone was found a few times. This chain links TRBV7-8 with TRBJ2-1; TRBD1 is a possible D gene (5 bases). The V gene's germline CDR1 is SGHVS and CDR2 FQNEAQ. V lost 5 bases to trimming and J lost 4 bases, with 18 bases between them. The CDR3 runs 16 residues. The CDR3 spells CASSPRRADPYNEQFF. For the CDR3, the DNA is TGTGCCAGCAGCCCCCGCAGGGCCGACCCTTACAATGAGCAGTTCTTC.

Here the CDR3 DNA reads TGTGCCAGCGGAGGACAGCAAGAGACCCAGTACTTC. Its protein is CASGGQQETQYF. V and J are TRBV2 and TRBJ2-5; TRBD1 is a possible D gene (6 bases). CDR1 SNHLY and CDR2 FYNNEI come from the germline V gene. The CDR3 extends over 12 amino acids. The germline V and J ends were trimmed by 8 bases and 2 bases, with 9 bases remaining between them.

J is TRBJ1-5 and V is TRBV6-6; no definite D call. Germline assignment: CDR1 MNHNY and CDR2 SVGAGI (reference sequence). This CDR3 region has 13 residues. Deletions cut 8 bases from V and 3 bases from J, with 11 bases between. DNA of the CDR3: TGTGCCAGCGGATTACGGGTCAATCAGCCCCAGCATTTT. It translates to CASGLRVNQPQHF.

The chain recombines TRBV19 with TRBJ1-1; D call uncertain. Per the germline V gene, CDR1 is LNHDA and CDR2 is SQIVND (reference sequence). The CDR3 totals 13 residues. Trimming took off 7 bases at V and 1 base at J, with 10 bases between the two ends. The chain's CDR3 is CASKQSPNTEAFF. The CDR3 nucleotides are TGTGCCAGTAAACAGTCGCCGAACACTGAAGCTTTCTTT.

The V gene is TRBV2, the J gene TRBJ1-1; 8 bases fit TRBD1. The CDR3 has 11 residues. J was trimmed by 4 bases and V by 9 bases; bases with no gene match: 1. Germline loops: CDR1 SNHLY, CDR2 FYNNEI. The CDR3 nucleotides read TGTGCCAGTCAGGGGGCCACTGAAGCTTTCTTT. Translating it yields CASQGATEAFF.

The J gene is TRBJ2-1, the V gene TRBV7-8; TRBD2 matches 9 bases. The CDR3 has 15 residues. With V trimmed by 3 bases and J by 7 bases, 7 bases remained unmatched. The germline V gene has CDR1 SGHVS and CDR2 FQNEAQ. The CDR3 sequence: CASSFGKREANEQFF. The DNA of the CDR3 is TGTGCCAGCAGCTTCGGGAAGCGGGAGGCAAATGAGCAGTTCTTC.

CDR3 sequence: CASSMTTGVTEAFF. In DNA, the CDR3 is TGTGCCAGCAGTATGACGACAGGGGTGACTGAAGCTTTCTTT. The chain employs TRBV7-8 and TRBJ1-1; TRBD1 matches at 8 bases. Germline trimming cut 6 bases from V and 5 bases from J; bases unmatched to any gene: 8. Germline assignment: CDR1 SGHVS and CDR2 FQNEAQ. This CDR3 comprises 14 residues.

V is TRBV2 and J is TRBJ1-6; 9 positions match TRBD1. CDR1 and CDR2 (germline): SNHLY, FYNNEI. The CDR3 is made up of 17 amino acids. J lost 2 bases, V lost 6 bases, and 8 bases had no gene match. The CDR3 sequence is CASSRGQGFTYNSPLHF. The CDR3 DNA sequence: TGTGCCAGCAGCCGGGGACAGGGATTCACCTATAATTCACCCCTCCACTTT.

The rearrangement links TRBV6-5 to TRBJ2-7; a possible D gene is TRBD2 (5 bases). Trimming stripped 5 bases from V and 2 bases from J, with 13 bases between. The CDR3 is 14 amino acids. Germline V CDR1 and CDR2: MNHEY, SVGAGI. CDR3 bases: TGTGCCAGCAGTAGGTCCGACGGGGCCTACGAGCAGTACTTC. The encoded protein is CASSRSDGAYEQYF.

This clone was observed a few times. The chain recombines TRBV19 with TRBJ1-4; TRBD1 matches 8 bases. The V segment lost 2 bases and the J segment 5 bases; nucleotides outside the gene matches: 4. CDR3 length: 15 amino acids. CDR1 LNHDA and CDR2 SQIVND come from the germline V gene (reference sequence). The CDR3 DNA sequence: TGTGCCAGTAGTATATTGGGGACAGGAAATGAAAAACTGTTTTTT. Translating gives CASSILGTGNEKLFF.

The chain combines TRBV25-1 with TRBJ1-1; no clear D. The CDR3 sequence is 13 residues long. Trimming cost V 3 bases and J 7 bases, with 12 bases left between them. Germline CDR1 is MGHDK and CDR2 is SYGVNS. CDR3 sequence: CASSELWQREAFF. The CDR3, as DNA: TGTGCCAGCAGTGAGCTCTGGCAGCGTGAAGCTTTCTTT.

This clone was found once. V and J are TRBV5-1 and TRBJ1-1; D call uncertain. V was shortened by 1 base and J by 3 bases, with 10 bases between the two germline ends. The germline CDR1 and CDR2 sequences are SGHRS and YFSETQ. CDR3 size: 14 residues. The CDR3 loop is CASSLSAADTEAFF. CDR3 DNA sequence: TGCGCCAGCAGCTTGTCGGCGGCAGACACTGAAGCTTTCTTT. The full variable domain, with the rest looked up from reference TRBV5-1 and TRBJ1-1, is KAGVTQTPRYLIKTRGQQVTLSCSPISGHRSVSWYQQTPGQGLQFLFEYFSETQRNKGNFPGRFSGRQFSNSRSEMNVSTLELGDSALYLCASSLSAADTEAFFGQGTRLTVV.

The genes are TRBV6-5 and TRBJ2-7; D is possibly TRBD1 (6 bases). The CDR3 has 15 amino acids. V lost 0 bases to trimming and J lost 0 bases, with 9 bases between them. CDR1 MNHEY and CDR2 SVGAGI come from the germline V gene. DNA for the CDR3: TGTGCCAGCAGTTACTCGGGGGACAACTCCTACGAGCAGTACTTC. As protein: CASSYSGDNSYEQYF.